This note documents a single T cell receptor beta chain sequence. Its antigen is still unknown. The data were obtained in a study of cytomegalovirus exposure and HLA in healthy donors. Study results and caveats: What a later analysis showed was that several of the most significant clusters appeared linked to common viral pathogens. Productive rates of about 90% or about 30% were seen for most TCR beta V segments in an earlier analysis. Sequencing had likely introduced a cluster of highly shared sequence variants as an artifact.

The PCR used 60 Vbeta and 13 Jbeta primers. In the original processing: Roughly 10 million shared chains were among roughly 81 million unique TCR beta chains counted in a later analysis. Sequenced by immunoSEQ multiplex PCR; TCRdb stores in-frame clones only, minus some. V, J and clone size are those of that table, while D and trimming were read from the DNA. The data contain about 130,000 clones, about 80% of them singletons. This TCR derives from a man in his thirties or forties in good health and CMV-seronegative. Sequenced sample: PBMCs.

The CDR3 loop is CASRGGTEAFF. The CDR3 region has the DNA TGCGCCAGCCGAGGTGGCACTGAAGCTTTCTTT. The chain has TRBV5-1 and TRBJ1-1; D is unclear. The CDR3 has 11 amino acids. CDR1 and CDR2 from the germline V gene are SGHRS and YFSETQ. Trimming removed 7 bases at V and 4 bases at J, with 8 bases between.